This TCR beta chain originates from a study of cytomegalovirus exposure and HLA in healthy donors. Study results and limitations: Many donors carried some public TCRs, although rarity characterized most TCR sequences.

Concerning this clone: What it recognizes is unknown.

The CDR3 is made up of 18 amino acids. Here immunoSEQ multiplex PCR was the method, and the copy in TCRdb shows in-frame clones only, minus some. The sample has about 170,000 clones; approximately 96% are singletons. This TCR derives from a young woman in good health and CMV-seronegative. Sequencing input: PBMCs. The chain carries TRBV21-1 and TRBJ2-2; the D call of TRBD1 is as the table states it, not checked on the DNA. TRBV21-1 corresponds to a pseudogene. The CDR3 DNA is TGTGCCAGCAGCAAAAGGGACAGGGGGCAAGGTAGCACCGGGGAGCTGTTTTTT. Protein product: CASSKRDRGQGSTGELFF.